The T cell receptor beta chain described here comes from a study of stem cell transplantation in POMP-related autoinflammatory disease (dated by TCRdb to the early 2020s). Context from the whole study: The study hypothesized that defective thymoproteasomes impair MHC class I-dependent CD8+ T-cell differentiation and positive selection, skewing the TRB repertoire. Prior to transplant, the patients had CD4+ naive T-cell skewing, low CD8+ T-cell proportions, and decreased T-cell cytokine secretion. After transplant, DNA chimerism analysis showed 100% donor engraftment of neutrophils and platelets through one year. To find out how POMP deficiency affects T-cell receptor beta repertoire diversity and CDR3 characteristics, high-throughput TRB sequencing was used.

The CDR3 numbers 16 residues from cysteine through phenylalanine. The entry retains the CDR3 DNA only, 48 bases that are in frame from base 1. The V and J ends are trimmed by 3 bases and 0 bases, leaving 14 bases between them. The germline V gene encodes CDR1 MGHRA and CDR2 YSYEKL. Remarks on this clone: Its antigen is not yet known. There are no base qualities to consult, and no much larger clone falls within one base.

Here is what the overall study found, with its caveats: In PRAID patients, the trend toward lower diversity and increased clonality reached statistical significance only for regulatory T cells. The number of unique TRB V-J gene pairings in PRAID patients was restricted. Across all analyzed T-cell subsets, PRAID patients tended toward lower TRB diversity and higher clonality.

The time point label, as the study defines it: after hematopoietic stem cell transplant. PRAID was marked by prominent immunodeficiency together with autoinflammation. Before TRB sequencing, T-cell subsets (conventional T cells, CD8+ T cells, regulatory T cells, T follicular helper cells) were sorted. Receptors were amplified or captured by the immunoSEQ multiplex PCR assay. On the study's bioinformatics: Repertoire diversity was quantified with Shannon entropy, accounting for clonal size distribution. The Gini-Simpson index (Simpson_1-D) was used to measure inequality of clonotype distribution. TCRdb provides this immuneACCESS table in a form limited to in-frame rearrangements. Some clones are lacking; in checked studies, under half of them reflect an unresolved V gene, and why the rest are absent is not known. D and trimming come from the DNA, and the V and J calls and clone size come from that table. This sample comprises some 68,000 clones, roughly 93% of them detected only once. In total, the top ten clones hold roughly 0.7% of the sample.

Rearrangement joined TRBV4-1 to TRBJ1-1, with TRBD1 as a weak D call on 5 bases. The sequence was obtained from a human patient with POMP-related autoinflammation and immune dysregulation (PRAID). Where a transplant has occurred, the graft donor may have supplied some of the T cells. Sample: CD4+ T cells from PBMCs, taken after stem cell transplantation. The CDR3 protein sequence reads: CASSHLHRRLNTEAFF. The nucleotide sequence reads as follows: TGCGCCAGCAGCCACTTACACAGGCGGCTGAACACTGAAGCTTTCTTT.